What follows is one TCR beta chain and its context. Data came from immunoSEQ multiplex PCR; TCRdb stores just in-frame clones and leaves some out. The sample gives a few million clones, over 90% of which show up once; around 0.4% is in the top ten. The data were obtained in a study of shared clonotypes between healthy human individuals. Germline V gives CDR1 SGHRS, CDR2 YFSETQ. CDR3 length equals 15 residues. Trimming cost V 4 bases and J 2 bases, with 14 bases left between them. Sequencing input: naive CD4+ T cells from PBMCs. Subset given: CD45RA+ positively selected. The source is a man between 18 and 35 years old in good health. Some clones in this sample may be carry-over from other donors' samples. The gene calls are TRBV5-1 and TRBJ2-3; TRBD2 might be the D (6 bases). Here the CDR3 reads CASSGGIGNTDTQYF. The DNA for the CDR3 is TGCGCCAGCAGCGGGGGGATCGGAAACACAGATACGCAGTATTTT.